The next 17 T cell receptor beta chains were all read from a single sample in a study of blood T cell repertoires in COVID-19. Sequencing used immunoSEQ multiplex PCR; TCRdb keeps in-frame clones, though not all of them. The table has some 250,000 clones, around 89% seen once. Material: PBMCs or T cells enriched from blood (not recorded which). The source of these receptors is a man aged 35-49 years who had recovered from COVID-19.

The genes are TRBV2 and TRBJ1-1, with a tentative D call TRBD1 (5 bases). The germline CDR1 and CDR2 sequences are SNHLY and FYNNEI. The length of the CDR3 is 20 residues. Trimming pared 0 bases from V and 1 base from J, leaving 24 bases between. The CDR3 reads CASSEAFVFRTTKGNTEAFF. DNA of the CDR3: TGTGCCAGCAGTGAAGCATTCGTTTTCCGGACAACTAAAGGGAACACTGAAGCTTTCTTT.

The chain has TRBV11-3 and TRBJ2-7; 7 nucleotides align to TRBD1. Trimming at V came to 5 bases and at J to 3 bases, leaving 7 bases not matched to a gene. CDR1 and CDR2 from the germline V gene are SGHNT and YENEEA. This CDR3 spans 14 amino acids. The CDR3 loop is CASSPRDSGYEQYF. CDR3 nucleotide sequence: TGTGCCAGCAGCCCCCGGGACAGCGGCTACGAGCAGTACTTC.

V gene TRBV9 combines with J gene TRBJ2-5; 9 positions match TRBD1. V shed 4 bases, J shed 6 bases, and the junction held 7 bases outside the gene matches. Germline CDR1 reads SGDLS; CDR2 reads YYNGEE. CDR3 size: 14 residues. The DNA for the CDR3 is TGTGCCAGCAGCACCGGGACAGGGCTTAAGACCCAGTACTTC. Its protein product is CASSTGTGLKTQYF.

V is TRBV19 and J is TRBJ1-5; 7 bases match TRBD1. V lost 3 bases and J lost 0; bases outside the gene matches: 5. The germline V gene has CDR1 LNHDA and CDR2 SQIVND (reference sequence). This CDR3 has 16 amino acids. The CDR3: CASSIPGGFSNQPQHF. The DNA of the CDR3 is TGTGCCAGTAGTATCCCAGGGGGTTTTAGCAATCAGCCCCAGCATTTT.

CDR3 sequence: CASPIPLVSTDTQYF. The CDR3 bases are TGTGCCAGCCCGATACCACTGGTTAGCACAGATACGCAGTATTTT. This sequence joins TRBV7-9 and TRBJ2-3; D ambiguous. Germline CDR1 is SEHNR and CDR2 is FQNEAQ (reference sequence). The CDR3 is 15 residues long. V lost 8 bases to trimming and J lost 0 bases, with 15 bases between them.

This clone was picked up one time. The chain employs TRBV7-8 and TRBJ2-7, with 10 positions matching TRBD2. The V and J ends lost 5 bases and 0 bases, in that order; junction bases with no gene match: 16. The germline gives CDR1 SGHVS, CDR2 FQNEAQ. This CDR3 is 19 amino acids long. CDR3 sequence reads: CASSPTEVAGGFSSYEQYF. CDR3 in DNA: TGTGCCAGCAGCCCTACGGAGGTAGCGGGAGGATTTAGCTCCTACGAGCAGTACTTC.

In nucleotides, the CDR3 is TGTGCCAGCAGCCCAGGGGGAGGCCCCTCTGGAAACACCATATATTTT. Translation: CASSPGGGPSGNTIYF. This sequence joins TRBV11-2 and TRBJ1-3; 7 bases align to TRBD1. CDR1 is SGHAT and CDR2 is FQNNGV in the germline V gene. The ends lost 5 bases at V and 0 bases at J; junction bases unmatched: 7. The CDR3 is 16 amino acids.

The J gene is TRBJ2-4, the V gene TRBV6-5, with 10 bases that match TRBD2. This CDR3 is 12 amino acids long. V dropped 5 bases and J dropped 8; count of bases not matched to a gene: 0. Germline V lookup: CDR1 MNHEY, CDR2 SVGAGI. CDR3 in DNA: TGTGCCAGCAGTCTAGCGGGAGACATTCAGTACTTC. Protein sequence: CASSLAGDIQYF.

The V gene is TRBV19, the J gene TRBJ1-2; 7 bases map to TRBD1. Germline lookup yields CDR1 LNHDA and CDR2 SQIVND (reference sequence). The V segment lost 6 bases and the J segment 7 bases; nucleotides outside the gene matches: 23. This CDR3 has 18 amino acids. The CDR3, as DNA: TGTGCCAGTAGCCGGACGAACAGGGGAACAGGGATTAGGGGTGGCTACACCTTC. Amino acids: CASSRTNRGTGIRGGYTF.

The chain's CDR3 is CATSRVLTEGGYTF. The CDR3 nucleotides read TGTGCCACCAGCAGAGTATTAACAGAGGGTGGCTACACCTTC. This rearrangement joins TRBV15 to TRBJ1-2; D gene uncertain. CDR3 length: 14 amino acids. Trimming stripped 1 base from V and 7 bases from J, with 13 bases between. Germline V lookup: CDR1 LNHNV, CDR2 YYDKDF (reference sequence). The full variable domain, completed using reference TRBV15 and TRBJ1-2, is DAMVIQNPRYQVTQFGKPVTLSCSQTLNHNVMYWYQQKSSQAPKLLFHYYDKDFNNEADTPDNFQSRRPNTSFCFLDIRSPGLGDTAMYLCATSRVLTEGGYTFGSGTRLTVV.

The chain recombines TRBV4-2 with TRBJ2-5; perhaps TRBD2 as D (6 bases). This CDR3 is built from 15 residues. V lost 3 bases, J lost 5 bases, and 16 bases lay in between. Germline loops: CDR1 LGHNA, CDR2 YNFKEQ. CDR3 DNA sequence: TGTGCCAGCAGCCAGGGTGCGGGACTGGGGGAGACCCAGTACTTC. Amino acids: CASSQGAGLGETQYF.

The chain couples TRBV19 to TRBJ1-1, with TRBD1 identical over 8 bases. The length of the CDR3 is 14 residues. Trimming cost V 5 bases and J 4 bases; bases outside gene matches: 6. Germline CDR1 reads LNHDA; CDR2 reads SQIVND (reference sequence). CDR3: CASSVTGDGTEAFF. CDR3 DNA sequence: TGTGCCAGTAGTGTGACAGGGGACGGCACTGAAGCTTTCTTT.

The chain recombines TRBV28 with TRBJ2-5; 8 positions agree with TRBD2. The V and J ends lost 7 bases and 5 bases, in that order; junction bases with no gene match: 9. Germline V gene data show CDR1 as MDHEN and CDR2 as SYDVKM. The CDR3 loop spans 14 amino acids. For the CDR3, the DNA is TGTGCCAGCATACCAGCGGGAGATACGGAGACCCAGTACTTC. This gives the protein CASIPAGDTETQYF.

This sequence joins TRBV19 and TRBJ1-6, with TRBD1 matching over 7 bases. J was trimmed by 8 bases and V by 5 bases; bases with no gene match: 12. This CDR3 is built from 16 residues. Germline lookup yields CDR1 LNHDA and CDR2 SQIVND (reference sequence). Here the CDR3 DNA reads TGTGCCAGTAGTCTTGGGACAGCAAATAACGATTCACCCCTCCACTTT. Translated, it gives CASSLGTANNDSPLHF.

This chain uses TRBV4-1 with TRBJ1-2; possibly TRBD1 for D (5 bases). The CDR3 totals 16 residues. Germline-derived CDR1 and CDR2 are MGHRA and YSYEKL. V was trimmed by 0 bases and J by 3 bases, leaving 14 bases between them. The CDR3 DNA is TGCGCCAGCAGCCAAGAGACTCTAGGAGGGGACTATGGCTACACCTTC. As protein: CASSQETLGGDYGYTF.

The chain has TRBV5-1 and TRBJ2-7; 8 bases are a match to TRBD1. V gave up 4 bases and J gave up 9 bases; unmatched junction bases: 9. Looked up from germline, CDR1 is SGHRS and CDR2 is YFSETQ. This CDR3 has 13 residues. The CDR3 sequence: CASSGTGGWRQYF. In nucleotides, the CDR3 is TGCGCCAGCAGCGGCACAGGGGGGTGGAGGCAGTACTTC. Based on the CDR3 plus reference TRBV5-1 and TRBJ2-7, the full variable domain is KAGVTQTPRYLIKTRGQQVTLSCSPISGHRSVSWYQQTPGQGLQFLFEYFSETQRNKGNFPGRFSGRQFSNSRSEMNVSTLELGDSALYLCASSGTGGWRQYFGPGTRLTVT.

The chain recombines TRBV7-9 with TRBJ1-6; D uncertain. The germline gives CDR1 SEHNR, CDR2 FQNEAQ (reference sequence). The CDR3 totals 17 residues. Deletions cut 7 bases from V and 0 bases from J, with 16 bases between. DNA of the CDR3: TGTGCCAGCACTCGAGGGCGCGGGAGCTCCTATAATTCACCCCTCCACTTT. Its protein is CASTRGRGSSYNSPLHF.